These 30 T cell receptor beta chains originate from one sample sequenced in a study of shared clonotypes between healthy human individuals (dated by TCRdb to the early 2020s). Library construction relied on the immunoSEQ multiplex PCR assay. Not all clones reach the TCRdb copy of this immuneACCESS table, which keeps in-frame sequences only. Checked studies attribute under half of the gap to unresolved V genes and leave the rest unexplained. The sample profile shows approximately 320,000 clones; roughly 87% of them were found once. Roughly 17% of the sample is taken by the ten largest. Material: memory CD8+ T cells sorted from blood. Taken with the paper, the label for cell subset or site translates to: CD45RO+ cells pooled with CCR7-negative TemRA cells. The receptors here all came from a man younger than 35 in good health.

The chain couples TRBV6-5 to TRBJ1-1, with TRBD1 matching over 9 bases. V lost 6 bases and J lost 5; bases outside the gene matches: 4. Per germline, CDR1 MNHEY and CDR2 SVGAGI. The CDR3 has 13 residues. Here the CDR3 DNA reads TGTGCCAGCAGCGTTGGACAGGGGACTGAAGCTTTCTTT. Protein: CASSVGQGTEAFF.

This chain links TRBV6-6 with TRBJ2-5, with 10 bases aligning to TRBD2. The germline V gene encodes CDR1 MNHNY and CDR2 SVGAGI (reference sequence). The CDR3 spans 16 residues. V trimming: 4 bases; J trimming: 5 bases; junction bases outside the gene matches: 10. CDR3: CASSWGQREGGETQYF. The CDR3 DNA reads TGTGCCAGCAGTTGGGGCCAGCGGGAGGGCGGGGAGACCCAGTACTTC.

The gene calls are TRBV29-1 and TRBJ2-6; TRBD1 matches at 8 bases. Looked up from germline, CDR1 is SQVTM and CDR2 is ANQGSEA. CDR3 length: 16 amino acids. Trimming removed 5 bases from V and 0 bases from J; junction bases left unmatched: 6. This chain's CDR3 is CSVWTGTPSGANVLTF. The DNA of the CDR3 is TGCAGCGTTTGGACAGGGACCCCCTCTGGGGCCAACGTCCTGACTTTC.

The genes are TRBV27 and TRBJ2-5; 9 positions agree with TRBD1. Germline values: CDR1 MNHEY, CDR2 SMNVEV (reference sequence). V shed 5 bases and J 4 bases; nucleotides not matched to a gene: 5. The CDR3 loop spans 14 amino acids. The CDR3 region has the DNA TGTGCCAGCAGTAACCGACAGGGGGGAGAGACCCAGTACTTC. It specifies CASSNRQGGETQYF.

The chain employs TRBV18 and TRBJ1-2; 9 nucleotides align to TRBD1. After removal of 5 bases from V and 5 bases from J, the junction contained 3 bases not matched to a gene. Germline V gives CDR1 KGHSH, CDR2 LQKENI. The CDR3 totals 13 residues. CDR3 residues: CASSWDRDYGYTF. The DNA of the CDR3 is TGTGCCAGCTCATGGGACAGGGATTATGGCTACACCTTC.

A single count supports this clone. The rearrangement links TRBV10-3 to TRBJ2-5; weak D call: TRBD2 (5 bases). The V end lost 2 bases, the J end lost 4 bases, and 8 bases lay between the germline ends. There are 13 residues in the CDR3. CDR1 is ENHRY and CDR2 is SYGVKD in the germline V gene. Here the CDR3 reads CAISEDRGETQYF. DNA of the CDR3: TGTGCCATCAGTGAGGATCGGGGAGAGACCCAGTACTTC.

With respect to this clone: Other DNA variants within this sample encode the same CDR3. V is TRBV6-6 and J is TRBJ1-1; D ambiguous. Trimming removed 9 bases from V and 0 bases from J, with 8 bases in between. Germline assignment: CDR1 MNHNY and CDR2 SVGAGI (reference sequence). The CDR3 is 12 residues long. CDR3 amino acids: CASGPVNTEAFF. In DNA, the CDR3 is TGTGCCAGTGGCCCCGTGAACACTGAAGCTTTCTTT.

The chain is built from TRBV30 and TRBJ2-5; D may be TRBD2 (6 bases). Trimming stripped 2 bases from V and 1 base from J, with 17 bases between. CDR1 GTSNPN and CDR2 SVGIG come from the germline V gene (reference sequence). The CDR3 covers 16 residues. In DNA form, the CDR3 reads TGTGCCTGGAGTCCGGGGACTTCCGTATTCCAAGAGACCCAGTACTTC. Translating gives CAWSPGTSVFQETQYF.

This chain joins TRBV7-9 and TRBJ1-1; TRBD1 is a possible D gene (5 bases). The CDR3 spans 13 residues. V lost 5 bases to trimming and J lost 11 bases, with 18 bases between them. Germline lookup yields CDR1 SEHNR and CDR2 FQNEAQ (reference sequence). The CDR3 region is CASSPNVGGDAFF. The CDR3 DNA follows: TGTGCCAGCAGCCCTAATGTGGGGGGGGATGCTTTCTTT. The variable domain in full, completed from reference TRBV7-9 and TRBJ1-1, reads DTGVSQNPRHKITKRGQNVTFRCDPISEHNRLYWYRQTLGQGPEFLTYFQNEAQLEKSRLLSDRFSAERPKGSFSTLEIQRTEQGDSAMYLCASSPNVGGDAFFGQGTRLTVV.

This chain links TRBV7-9 with TRBJ1-1; D perhaps matches TRBD1 (6 bases). The V and J ends lost 6 bases and 1 base respectively, with 15 bases between them. The length of the CDR3 is 15 residues. The V gene's germline CDR1 is SEHNR and CDR2 FQNEAQ (reference sequence). The CDR3, as DNA: TGTGCCAGCAGTCCCGAAGGGGGTACGAACACTGAAGCTTTCTTT. Amino acid sequence: CASSPEGGTNTEAFF.

On this clone: At one of its ends the junction is not consistent with the germline gene, which may arise from a read error. The sample contains more than one DNA sequence encoding this CDR3. The rearrangement joins TRBV6-4 to TRBJ2-3; 11 bases line up with TRBD2. This CDR3 is built from 15 residues. Germline V gene sequence: CDR1 MRHNA, CDR2 SNTAGT. CDR3 amino acids: CASSDGTSGTDTQYF. The CDR3 DNA reads as TGTGCCAGCAGTGACGGGACTAGCGGCACAGATACGCAGTACTTT.

A single count supports this clone. The rearrangement links TRBV11-2 to TRBJ2-3; D tentatively fits TRBD1 or TRBD2 (5 bases each). CDR1 and CDR2 (germline): SGHAT, FQNNGV. V was clipped by 4 bases and J by 1 base, with 15 bases between them. The CDR3 contains 16 residues. CDR3 in amino acids: CASSWLRDPRTDTQYF. CDR3 sequence (DNA): TGTGCCAGCAGCTGGCTCCGGGACCCTCGCACAGATACGCAGTATTTT.

V gene TRBV7-9 combines with J gene TRBJ1-2; a possible D gene is TRBD1 (6 bases). Germline V gene sequence: CDR1 SEHNR, CDR2 FQNEAQ (reference sequence). This CDR3 is built from 17 residues. V lost 2 bases and J lost 4, with 20 bases in between. In nucleotides, the CDR3 is TGTGCCAGCAGCTTAAAATTTTTGGGGGCGCTGGGCTATGGCTACACCTTC. It yields the protein CASSLKFLGALGYGYTF.

This clone was counted once. The chain uses TRBV9 and TRBJ2-3; possible D gene TRBD1, 5 bases. This CDR3 contains 16 residues. The V end lost 3 bases, the J end lost 0 bases, and 14 bases lay between the germline ends. The germline V gene encodes CDR1 SGDLS and CDR2 YYNGEE. CDR3 sequence reads: CASSDDSSSSTDTQYF. The CDR3, as DNA: TGTGCCAGCAGCGACGACAGTTCTTCAAGCACAGATACGCAGTATTTT.

The rearrangement uses TRBV28 and TRBJ1-2; D unclear. V lost 2 bases and J 0 bases, leaving 4 bases between the germline ends. The CDR3 contains 13 residues. Germline V lookup: CDR1 MDHEN, CDR2 SYDVKM. As DNA, the CDR3 is TGTGCCAGCAGTTTAGCGCCTAACTATGGCTACACCTTC. Its protein product is CASSLAPNYGYTF.

The chain carries TRBV11-2 and TRBJ1-2, with D maybe TRBD1 (6 bases). Germline V gene data show CDR1 as SGHAT and CDR2 as FQNNGV. V dropped 7 bases and J dropped 7 bases, with 16 bases sitting between them. This CDR3 is 13 amino acids long. CDR3 amino acids: CASTKGGSRGYTF. The CDR3 region has the DNA TGTGCCAGCACCAAGGGGGGGAGTCGTGGCTACACCTTC.

This chain uses TRBV27 with TRBJ2-1; TRBD2 agrees at 11 bases. This CDR3 is built from 15 residues. J gave up 10 bases and V 6 bases, and 11 bases lay outside the gene matches. Germline-derived CDR1 and CDR2 are MNHEY and SMNVEV (reference sequence). CDR3 sequence (DNA): TGTGCCAGCAGCTTACTAGCGGGAGTAAGCGGCGAGCAGTTCTTC. Protein sequence: CASSLLAGVSGEQFF.

The CDR3 DNA reads as TGTGCCAGCAGTCGAGGGTCTGCCTCCTACGAGCAGTACTTC. Residues: CASSRGSASYEQYF. The chain uses TRBV5-6 and TRBJ2-7; perhaps TRBD2 as D (5 bases). V lost 5 bases and J 0 bases, leaving 12 bases between the germline ends. The V gene's germline CDR1 is SGHDT and CDR2 YYEEEE. There are 14 residues in the CDR3.

This sequence joins TRBV7-2 and TRBJ2-7; no reliable D call. Germline V lookup: CDR1 SGHTA, CDR2 FQGNSA. Trimming took 7 bases from V and 4 from J, leaving 20 bases between them. There are 15 residues in the CDR3. The CDR3 here is CASTIIGPGPYEQYF. CDR3 bases: TGTGCCAGCACTATCATAGGACCCGGCCCGTACGAGCAGTACTTC.

The chain uses TRBV30 and TRBJ1-1; D unresolved. Germline V CDR1 and CDR2: GTSNPN, SVGIG (reference sequence). The CDR3 spans 14 residues. Trimming removed 1 base from V and 5 bases from J, with 14 bases in between. CDR3 nucleotide sequence: TGTGCCTGGAGTGGGGTTGGGTCGGGGACTGAAGCTTTCTTT. Its translation is CAWSGVGSGTEAFF.

In its sample, this clone was seen once. The V gene is TRBV29-1, the J gene TRBJ1-1, with a weak D call TRBD1 (6 bases). The CDR3 spans 14 residues. The V end was cut by 5 bases, the J end by 5 bases, with 18 bases between. The germline gives CDR1 SQVTM, CDR2 ANQGSEA. The CDR3 sequence is CSVSIQGRGTEAFF. In DNA, the CDR3 is TGCAGCGTTTCAATTCAGGGGCGTGGGACTGAAGCTTTCTTT.

The rearrangement links TRBV18 to TRBJ2-7; 7 bases map to TRBD1. CDR3 size: 13 residues. Trimming at V came to 6 bases and at J to 1 base, leaving 3 bases not matched to a gene. CDR1 and CDR2 from the germline V gene are KGHSH and LQKENI. CDR3: CASSGQESYEQYF. The CDR3 region has the DNA TGTGCCAGCTCTGGACAGGAATCCTACGAGCAGTACTTC. Full variable domain (rest looked up from reference TRBV18 and TRBJ2-7): NAGVMQNPRHLVRRRGQEARLRCSPMKGHSHVYWYRQLPEEGLKFMVYLQKENIIDESGMPKERFSAEFPKEGPSILRIQQVVRGDSAAYFCASSGQESYEQYFGPGTRLTVT.

The gene calls are TRBV10-3 and TRBJ2-1; D is undetermined. The V end lost 10 bases, the J end lost 6 bases, and 19 bases lay between the germline ends. The CDR3 has 14 amino acids. Germline values: CDR1 ENHRY, CDR2 SYGVKD. The CDR3 bases are TGTGCCACCGCGGACCATTACTGGGGCAATGAGCAGTTCTTC. It codes for CATADHYWGNEQFF.

V and J are TRBV7-9 and TRBJ2-2, with 8 bases that match TRBD2. V shed 7 bases, J shed 2 bases, and the junction held 9 bases outside the gene matches. The CDR3 contains 16 residues. Germline V lookup: CDR1 SEHNR, CDR2 FQNEAQ (reference sequence). CDR3 in amino acids: CASIPGSGGNTGELFF. The CDR3 bases are TGTGCCAGCATCCCTGGCAGCGGGGGCAACACCGGGGAGCTGTTTTTT.

The chain employs TRBV27 and TRBJ1-2; the D is unclear. Germline CDR1 is MNHEY and CDR2 is SMNVEV (reference sequence). V shed 3 bases and J shed 4 bases, with 9 bases lying between them. The CDR3 runs to 13 residues. The CDR3 loop reads CASSLDLTYGYTF. In nucleotides, the CDR3 is TGTGCCAGCAGTTTGGACCTAACCTATGGCTACACCTTC.

The gene calls are TRBV29-1 and TRBJ2-1, with a weak D call TRBD2 (6 bases). The V gene's germline CDR1 is SQVTM and CDR2 ANQGSEA. V lost 7 bases to trimming and J lost 4 bases, with 17 bases between them. CDR3 size: 14 residues. The CDR3 DNA sequence: TGCAGCGGAAAACGGGAGATGGGGTACAATGAGCAGTTCTTC. Protein sequence: CSGKREMGYNEQFF.

This rearrangement joins TRBV28 to TRBJ1-1; D remains ambiguous. This CDR3 contains 11 residues. The germline gives CDR1 MDHEN, CDR2 SYDVKM. V was cut by 5 bases and J by 8 bases, with 9 bases left in between. CDR3 nucleotide sequence: TGTGCCAGCAGTCCGGGCCTCGAAGCTTTCTTT. Its protein product is CASSPGLEAFF. The entire variable domain, with the rest obtained from reference TRBV28 and TRBJ1-1, is as follows: DVKVTQSSRYLVKRTGEKVFLECVQDMDHENMFWYRQDPGLGLRLIYFSYDVKMKEKGDIPEGYSVSREKKERFSLILESASTNQTSMYLCASSPGLEAFFGQGTRLTVV.

CDR3 in DNA: TGCGCCAGCAGCCTTACAGGGAACACCGAGCAGTACTTC. It specifies CASSLTGNTEQYF. The chain couples TRBV4-3 to TRBJ2-7, with D tentatively TRBD1 (6 bases). Per the germline V gene, CDR1 is LGHNA and CDR2 is YSLEER. The CDR3 length is 13 residues. Trimming stripped 4 bases from V and 6 bases from J, with 13 bases between.

The chain carries TRBV20-1 and TRBJ2-7, with 8 positions matching TRBD1. V trimming: 6 bases; J trimming: 6 bases; junction bases outside the gene matches: 4. The CDR3 is 11 amino acids. The germline V gene has CDR1 DFQATT and CDR2 SNEGSKA (reference sequence). CDR3 region: CSAPDRGEQYF. The CDR3 DNA reads as TGCAGTGCCCCCGACAGGGGCGAGCAGTACTTC.

Points on this clone: A read error is likely here: a far larger clone is one base away. This sequence joins TRBV7-9 and TRBJ1-5; the D gene is possibly TRBD1 (5 bases). From germline, CDR1 is SEHNR and CDR2 FQNEAQ (reference sequence). The CDR3 sequence is 15 residues long. Trimming took off 5 bases at V and 2 bases at J, with 13 bases between the two ends. CDR3 DNA sequence: TGTGCCAGCAGCCCGACAGAGGCAGGCAATCAGCCCCAGCATTTT. Translating gives CASSPTEAGNQPQHF.